This TCR beta chain was found in a study of blood T cells in healthy people across ages. The authors ran a second PCR of 7 to 11 cycles using a sample-barcoded 5' primer and a J-beta primer mix. Sequencing recovered at least 3 million CDR3-containing paired-end reads from each sample. Via MiXCR, TCRdb re-called the 5' RACE reads, giving one row per CDR3 protein. This sample carries over 1.5 million distinct CDR3 sequences, about 50% of them seen once, and the ten largest clones take about 2.1%. Note on this clonotype: The antigen is unknown.

Broader study findings: The diversity estimates, figures obtained from one million T cells, were considered underestimates. Roughly linearly, TCR beta diversity per million T cells fell as age increased.

This CDR3 contains 15 residues. Unmatched junction bases numbered 6, after V lost 2 bases and J lost 3 bases. Germline lookup yields CDR1 LGHNA and CDR2 YNFKEQ. Sequencing used blood. The V and J genes are TRBV4-2 and TRBJ1-2, with 7 bases identical to TRBD1. The clonotype comes from a woman in her 40s in good health. DNA of the CDR3: TGTGCCAGCAGCCAAACGACAGGGTTGGACTATGGCTACACCTTC. Protein product: CASSQTTGLDYGYTF.